Sequencing of this T cell receptor beta chain was carried out in a study of post-analysis software for immune sequencing data (dated by TCRdb to the mid-2010s). Context from the whole study: Relapsing-remitting, secondary progressive and progressive-relapsing multiple sclerosis were recorded as disease courses, and subtype annotation was lacking for some patients. Patient repertoires were compared against 11 previously published healthy control repertoires from donors aged roughly 6 to 26 years. A subset of samples was prepared in parallel using single-end sample barcoding, then pooled and co-amplified after Illumina adapter ligation. Study-wide findings and limitations: Normalized Chao1 diversity was significantly lower in multiple sclerosis patients than controls, suggesting substantial peripheral T-cell clonal expansion. Significantly higher frequencies in patients than in controls were found for a few TRBV segments, including TRBV5-6, TRBV5-1 and TRBV20-1. The control group was slightly older than the multiple sclerosis patient group. When samples were clustered directly using the F measure, samples prepared in the same batch co-clustered strongly, which prompted a batch-effect correction.

Libraries were made using PCR. Data came from an Illumina HiSeq 2500. To reduce PCR and sequencing biases, unique molecular identifiers were built into the TCR beta cDNA libraries. Every 1 to 10 million input T cells yielded around 500,000 cDNA molecules, meaning each molecule approximated one T cell. The same protocol used for the earlier healthy control dataset was applied to prepare and sequence the patient libraries. Samples belonging to the same batch were prepared together, multiplexed and sequenced on a shared HiSeq lane. The original methods were these. MIGEC handled the raw barcoded reads, throwing out single-read molecular identifier groups before consensus assembly and CDR3 extraction. Clonotype tables were post-analysed with VDJtools, normalizing diversity by down-sampling all datasets to the smallest sample size. To correct batch-related cross-sample contamination, repertoire overlap clustering matched CDR3 amino acid sequences but not nucleotide sequences. The public sequencing data were trimmed at Q25 with fastp and processed into clonotypes with MiXCR by TCRdb, which kept only in-frame beta chains. Each CDR3 protein appears once, grouped with its most common genes and DNA. It is TCRdb's table, rather than the study itself, that gives the V and J calls and clone size. Within this sample are some 690,000 distinct CDR3 sequences, with 55% to 60% of them counted one time only. The top ten hold approximately 10% of the sample.

To note about this clonotype: The clone's antigen remains unknown. Per-base qualities were not stored, and no clone one base away is much larger.

From a lookup of the germline V gene, CDR1 and CDR2 are SGHDN and FVKESK. From its cysteine to its phenylalanine, the CDR3 spans 13 amino acids. The entry retains the CDR3 DNA only, 39 bases that are in frame from base 1. V gives up 4 bases and J gives up 3 bases, and the segment between their germline ends measures 9 bases. TCR beta repertoires were profiled from peripheral blood of approximately 13 young patients with multiple sclerosis to demonstrate the VDJtools post-analysis software. Multiple sclerosis patients were children and adolescents aged roughly 6 to 15 years. The sample consisted of blood. The receptor's source is a girl aged 2 to 10 with multiple sclerosis. The sequence is built from TRBV14 and TRBJ2-5, with the D gene not clear enough to name. The CDR3 sequence is CASSRRYKETQYF. The DNA sequence is given as TGTGCCAGCAGCCGACGTTACAAAGAGACCCAGTACTTC.